Following are 29 T cell receptor beta chains from one sample sequenced in a study of blood T cells in healthy people across ages. Next came a second PCR, run for roughly 6 to 11 cycles, which used a sample-barcoded 5' primer along with a J-beta primer mix. One entry per CDR3 protein, called by TCRdb with MiXCR from the 5' RACE reads. In the table there are about 1.6 million distinct CDR3 sequences, roughly 32% of which are singletons. Material for sequencing was blood. Every receptor here comes from a woman aged 30 to 39 in good health.

This chain joins TRBV7-9 and TRBJ1-2, with D possibly being TRBD1 (5 bases). CDR3 length equals 16 residues. The V gene lost 4 bases and the J gene lost 3 bases, with 18 bases spanning the gap. CDR1 is SEHNR, CDR2 FQNEAQ, per germline (reference sequence). The CDR3 DNA reads TGTGCCAGCAGCTACGGGGGAGGTTGGGCTTACTATGGCTACACCTTC. Translated, it gives CASSYGGGWAYYGYTF.

Ten or more counts support this clonotype. The chain joins TRBV7-9 to TRBJ2-5, with TRBD2 identical over 7 bases. Per germline, CDR1 SEHNR and CDR2 FQNEAQ (reference sequence). Germline trimming cut 5 bases from V and 0 bases from J; bases unmatched to any gene: 6. The CDR3 loop spans 15 amino acids. The CDR3 sequence is CASSPTGGYQETQYF. CDR3 sequence (DNA): TGTGCCAGCAGCCCGACCGGGGGGTACCAAGAGACCCAGTACTTC.

This clonotype was seen a few times. The chain joins TRBV5-1 to TRBJ1-6; 7 nucleotides align to TRBD1. The CDR3 sequence is 14 residues long. The V and J ends lost 5 bases and 7 bases, in that order; junction bases with no gene match: 6. Germline V lookup: CDR1 SGHRS, CDR2 YFSETQ. CDR3 in amino acids: CASRMTGMNSPLHF. Here the CDR3 DNA reads TGCGCCAGCAGAATGACAGGGATGAATTCACCCCTCCACTTT.

The J gene is TRBJ2-1, the V gene TRBV7-2; D is ambiguous. Trimming left V 4 bases short and J 0 bases short, with 10 bases between. Germline CDR1 is SGHTA and CDR2 is FQGNSA. The CDR3 has 15 amino acids. The DNA for the CDR3 is TGTGCCAGCAGCTCAGGTTCCTTCTCCTACAATGAGCAGTTCTTC. Its translation: CASSSGSFSYNEQFF.

This clonotype appeared a few times. This rearrangement joins TRBV4-1 to TRBJ2-5; maybe TRBD2 (6 bases). Germline CDR1 is MGHRA and CDR2 is YSYEKL. The CDR3 is 13 residues long. Between the trimmed V and J ends, which lost 3 bases and 5 bases, there was a span of 10 bases. This CDR3 is CASSQQRVETQYF. CDR3 sequence (DNA): TGCGCCAGCAGCCAGCAGCGGGTGGAGACCCAGTACTTC.

The chain links TRBV27 to TRBJ1-2; D possibly corresponds to TRBD1 (5 bases). The CDR3 spans 13 residues. CDR1 MNHEY and CDR2 SMNVEV come from the germline V gene (reference sequence). V dropped 5 bases and J dropped 3 bases, with 10 bases sitting between them. CDR3 DNA: TGTGCCAGCAGTCCGGACACCTACTATGGCTACACCTTC. Protein sequence: CASSPDTYYGYTF.

The CDR3 loop reads CASSLVGESNTEAFF. CDR3 nucleotide sequence: TGTGCCAGCAGCTTAGTTGGGGAGTCGAACACTGAAGCTTTCTTT. The chain is built from TRBV7-2 and TRBJ1-1, with no clear D. V was shortened by 1 base and J by 1 base, with 10 bases between the two germline ends. This CDR3 region has 15 residues. Germline CDR1 SGHTA, CDR2 FQGNSA. Combining the CDR3 with reference TRBV7-2 and TRBJ1-1 gives the whole variable domain GAGVSQSPSNKVTEKGKDVELRCDPISGHTALYWYRQSLGQGLEFLIYFQGNSAPDKSGLPSDRFSAERTGGSVSTLTIQRTQQEDSAVYLCASSLVGESNTEAFFGQGTRLTVV.

This clonotype was observed a few times. The J gene is TRBJ1-1, the V gene TRBV30; D is unresolved. The germline V and J ends were trimmed by 0 bases and 1 base, with 6 bases remaining between them. Germline CDR1 GTSNPN, CDR2 SVGIG (reference sequence). The CDR3 contains 13 residues. The CDR3 bases are TGTGCCTGGAGTGTGGGCTGGAACACTGAAGCTTTCTTT. It translates to CAWSVGWNTEAFF. The full variable domain, its missing parts supplied by reference TRBV30 and TRBJ1-1, is SQTIHQWPATLVQPVGSPLSLECTVEGTSNPNLYWYRQAAGRGLQLLFYSVGIGQISSEVPQNLSASRPQDRQFILSSKKLLLSDSGFYLCAWSVGWNTEAFFGQGTRLTVV.

Only a few counts were recorded for this clonotype. The rearrangement uses TRBV7-6 and TRBJ2-7, with 10 bases matching TRBD1. The CDR3 has 16 amino acids. Germline V gene sequence: CDR1 SGHVS, CDR2 FNYEAQ. With V trimmed by 5 bases and J by 0 bases, 7 bases remained unmatched. The CDR3 region is CASSPGQGWSSYEQYF. CDR3 nucleotides: TGTGCCAGCAGCCCGGGACAGGGGTGGAGCTCCTACGAGCAGTACTTC.

The chain uses TRBV10-2 and TRBJ2-7, with unresolved D. Germline V gene data show CDR1 as WSHSY and CDR2 as SAAADI. This CDR3 spans 12 amino acids. The V gene lost 6 bases and the J gene lost 2 bases, with 8 bases spanning the gap. The CDR3 sequence is CASRGTTYEQYF. The CDR3 DNA reads as TGCGCCAGCAGAGGCACAACCTACGAGCAGTACTTC.

This clonotype was counted between two and nine times. This may stem from a read error, because a much larger clone lies one nucleotide away. This chain joins TRBV12-3 or TRBV12-4 and TRBJ2-7, with TRBD2 identical over 8 bases. The V and J ends lost 3 bases and 4 bases, in that order; junction bases with no gene match: 5. The CDR3 consists of 14 residues. Written as DNA, the CDR3 is TGTGCCAGCAGTTTGAGCGGGAGTTTGTACGAGCAGTACTTC. Encoded protein: CASSLSGSLYEQYF.

This clonotype was seen a handful of times. The rearrangement links TRBV3-1 to TRBJ2-1; weak D call: TRBD1 (5 bases). The length of the CDR3 is 16 residues. CDR1 and CDR2 from the germline V gene are LGHDT and YNNKEL (reference sequence). V gave up 6 bases and J gave up 8 bases, with 23 bases separating them. In DNA, the CDR3 is TGTGCCAGCAGTCTTACCCCACTACAGACAGAGTATGAGCAGTTCTTC. Translating it yields CASSLTPLQTEYEQFF.

The chain links TRBV18 to TRBJ1-4; D is uncertain. Germline V gene data show CDR1 as KGHSH and CDR2 as LQKENI. CDR3 length: 17 amino acids. V was cut by 3 bases and J by 5 bases, with 19 bases left in between. The CDR3 region has the DNA TGTGCCAGCTCACCGCTCGAAATGCCAGGACCGAATGAAAAACTGTTTTTT. Its protein is CASSPLEMPGPNEKLFF.

This clonotype has only a few counts. The chain carries TRBV20-1 and TRBJ1-4; the D gene is possibly TRBD1 (5 bases). The germline gives CDR1 DFQATT, CDR2 SNEGSKA (reference sequence). Trimming shortened V by 6 bases and J by 8 bases, and 22 bases separated the two germline ends. The CDR3 is made up of 15 amino acids. This CDR3 is CSAPNRGASNEKLFF. The CDR3 DNA reads TGCAGTGCCCCTAATCGCGGGGCGAGTAACGAAAAACTGTTTTTT.

The rearrangement uses TRBV28 and TRBJ2-6; D unresolved. The CDR3 runs 13 residues. CDR1 and CDR2 (germline): MDHEN, SYDVKM. Trimming took 8 bases from V and 1 from J, leaving 6 bases between them. CDR3 residues: CASVRSGANVLTF. The CDR3 nucleotides are TGTGCCAGCGTGAGGTCTGGGGCCAACGTCCTGACTTTC.

A few counts support this clonotype. The J gene is TRBJ2-3, the V gene TRBV7-2, with no clear D. CDR1 and CDR2 (germline): SGHTA, FQGNSA. V lost 3 bases and J 4 bases, leaving 14 bases between the germline ends. The CDR3 sequence is 15 residues long. For the CDR3, the DNA is TGTGCCAGCAGCTTCGGACCCCCCGTCGCAGATACGCAGTATTTT. Amino acids: CASSFGPPVADTQYF. Supplemented by reference TRBV7-2 and TRBJ2-3, the full variable domain reads GAGVSQSPSNKVTEKGKDVELRCDPISGHTALYWYRQSLGQGLEFLIYFQGNSAPDKSGLPSDRFSAERTGGSVSTLTIQRTQQEDSAVYLCASSFGPPVADTQYFGPGTRLTVL.

This clonotype was seen only once. The chain joins TRBV9 to TRBJ2-3; the D gene is possibly TRBD2 (5 bases). Germline CDR1 is SGDLS and CDR2 is YYNGEE. Between the trimmed V and J ends, which lost 2 bases and 4 bases, there was a span of 11 bases. This CDR3 region has 14 residues. In DNA, the CDR3 is TGTGCCAGCAGCGTGGAGGAGAGTCCAGATACGCAGTATTTT. This translates into CASSVEESPDTQYF.

This clonotype was detected only a few times. The chain links TRBV20-1 to TRBJ2-3, with D maybe TRBD2 (6 bases). The CDR3 extends over 14 amino acids. V dropped 6 bases and J dropped 4 bases, with 17 bases sitting between them. Germline lookup yields CDR1 DFQATT and CDR2 SNEGSKA (reference sequence). In DNA form, the CDR3 reads TGCAGTGCCATGGTCGGGGGTGGAGCAGATACGCAGTATTTT. Translating gives CSAMVGGGADTQYF.

The chain links TRBV25-1 to TRBJ1-6, with D unresolved. The CDR3 loop spans 17 amino acids. Per the germline V gene, CDR1 is MGHDK and CDR2 is SYGVNS. V lost 7 bases and J 2 bases, leaving 18 bases between the germline ends. The CDR3 DNA reads as TGTGCCAGCATTGGTATCGCCGAAGAGGCCTATAATTCACCCCTCCACTTT. Protein: CASIGIAEEAYNSPLHF.

This clonotype was recorded many times. V is TRBV29-1 and J is TRBJ2-7; 9 bases are a match to TRBD1. V lost 6 bases and J lost 2; bases outside the gene matches: 5. Germline CDR1 is SQVTM and CDR2 is ANQGSEA. The CDR3 runs to 13 residues. CDR3 coding DNA: TGCAGCGTACGGACAGGGGAGGCCTACGAGCAGTACTTC. Protein product: CSVRTGEAYEQYF.

The V gene is TRBV20-1, the J gene TRBJ2-1, with 8 bases identical to TRBD1. The CDR3 spans 14 residues. Trimming took 1 base from V and 7 from J; bases not matched to a gene: 6. From germline, CDR1 is DFQATT and CDR2 SNEGSKA (reference sequence). The CDR3 spells CSARVRTGWNEQFF. The CDR3 DNA sequence: TGCAGTGCTAGAGTCCGGACAGGGTGGAATGAGCAGTTCTTC.

The chain carries TRBV6-2 or TRBV6-3 and TRBJ2-1; 8 bases are a match to TRBD2. The CDR3 runs 15 residues. CDR1 is MNHEY, CDR2 SVGEGT, per germline. V shed 4 bases, J shed 4 bases, and the junction held 6 bases outside the gene matches. The DNA for the CDR3 is TGTGCCAGCAGTTCTGACGGGGGGGCGTACAATGAGCAGTTCTTC. Its protein product is CASSSDGGAYNEQFF.

V usage is TRBV12-3 or TRBV12-4 and J usage is TRBJ2-2, with 7 bases fitting TRBD1. The CDR3 loop spans 14 amino acids. V trimming: 5 bases; J trimming: 6 bases; junction bases outside the gene matches: 6. The CDR3 here is CASSPKDRAGELFF. CDR3 nucleotides: TGTGCCAGCAGTCCCAAAGACAGGGCCGGGGAGCTGTTTTTT.

The V call is TRBV6-1, the J call TRBJ1-5; D may be TRBD1 (5 bases). The germline CDR1 and CDR2 sequences are MNHNS and SASEGT. The CDR3 covers 13 residues. V was trimmed by 8 bases and J by 2 bases, leaving 10 bases between them. The CDR3 DNA follows: TGTGCCAGCGGGGGATCCGGCAATCAGCCCCAGCATTTT. Amino acid sequence: CASGGSGNQPQHF.

V usage is TRBV10-2 and J usage is TRBJ1-4, with 7 nucleotides matching TRBD1. The V gene end was trimmed by 4 bases and the J gene end by 0 bases; junction bases not matched to a gene: 5. The CDR3 has 16 amino acids. Germline V CDR1 and CDR2: WSHSY, SAAADI. The CDR3 loop is CASSGAGGATNEKLFF. For the CDR3, the DNA is TGCGCCAGCAGTGGGGCAGGGGGTGCAACTAATGAAAAACTGTTTTTT.

This clonotype appeared many times. The CDR3 loop is CAWKQLTYEQYF. CDR3 DNA sequence: TGTGCCTGGAAACAGCTGACCTACGAGCAGTACTTC. The chain combines TRBV30 with TRBJ2-7; D remains unclear. The CDR3 has 12 residues. V dropped 4 bases and J dropped 2 bases, with 9 bases sitting between them. CDR1 GTSNPN and CDR2 SVGIG come from the germline V gene (reference sequence).

V is TRBV5-1 and J is TRBJ2-3; the match to TRBD1 covers 8 bases. The CDR3 is made up of 14 amino acids. Germline V gives CDR1 SGHRS, CDR2 YFSETQ. V shed 10 bases and J 5 bases; nucleotides not matched to a gene: 12. The CDR3 coding sequence is TGCGCCTCCAGGGTGGCGACAGGGGTAGATACGCAGTATTTT. Its protein product is CASRVATGVDTQYF.

The chain couples TRBV25-1 to TRBJ1-1; D is ambiguous. The CDR3 loop spans 14 amino acids. The germline V gene encodes CDR1 MGHDK and CDR2 SYGVNS. The V and J ends lost 3 bases and 3 bases respectively, with 11 bases between them. The CDR3 here is CASSDDWAYTEAFF. CDR3 DNA sequence: TGTGCCAGCAGTGACGATTGGGCGTACACTGAAGCTTTCTTT. The variable domain in full, with the rest retrieved from reference TRBV25-1 and TRBJ1-1, is EADIYQTPRYLVIGTGKKITLECSQTMGHDKMYWYQQDPGMELHLIHYSYGVNSTEKGDLSSESTVSRIRTEHFPLTLESARPSHTSQYLCASSDDWAYTEAFFGQGTRLTVV.

V is TRBV20-1 and J is TRBJ2-1; 10 positions match TRBD2. The CDR3 consists of 16 residues. Trimming cost V 2 bases and J 6 bases; bases outside gene matches: 10. Germline values: CDR1 DFQATT, CDR2 SNEGSKA (reference sequence). The CDR3 sequence: CSARKQGTSALNEQFF. For the CDR3, the DNA is TGCAGTGCTAGAAAGCAGGGGACTAGCGCGCTCAATGAGCAGTTCTTC.